The T cell receptor beta chain under discussion was sequenced for a study of T cell responses to AZD1222 COVID-19 vaccine. Germline CDR1 and CDR2: SGHDT and YYEEEE. The CDR3 has 15 amino acids. Trimming cost V 3 bases and J 4 bases, with 14 bases left between them. Assay used: immunoSEQ multiplex PCR; TCRdb lists only in-frame clones, some missing. The data contain approximately 89,000 clones, just over 90% of them seen just once; the ten biggest clones take up around a tenth. The receptor was isolated from an adult who received the AZD1222 COVID-19 vaccine. The genes are TRBV5-6 and TRBJ1-3, with a possible D match to TRBD1 (6 bases). Material: peripheral blood, obtained 28 days after the second AZD1222 dose. CDR3 DNA sequence: TGTGCCAGCAGCTCTAACAGGGATGGGGGAAACACCATATATTTT. Residues: CASSSNRDGGNTIYF. The full variable domain, in which reference TRBV5-6 and TRBJ1-3 provide the parts outside the CDR3, is DAGVTQSPTHLIKTRGQQVTLRCSPKSGHDTVSWYQQALGQGPQFIFQYYEEEERQRGNFPDRFSGHQFPNYSSELNVNALLLGDSALYLCASSSNRDGGNTIYFGEGSWLTVV.